This entry lists 3 T cell receptor beta chains sequenced from one sample in a study of shared clonotypes between healthy human individuals. Only in-frame clones appear in the TCRdb table, and some are missing; sequencing was by immunoSEQ multiplex PCR. Found here are over a million clones, around 97% of them singletons; the top ten hold roughly 1.2%. The sample comprised naive CD4+ T cells sorted from blood. Documented subset: CD45RA+ positively selected. These receptors all stem from a man aged 25-45 years in good health.

The chain combines TRBV11-1 with TRBJ1-3; D is possibly TRBD1 (6 bases). The V end was cut by 5 bases, the J end by 3 bases, with 11 bases between. This CDR3 contains 14 residues. Germline CDR1 and CDR2: SGHAT and FQDESV (reference sequence). CDR3 sequence reads: CASSPGTLGNTIYF. The DNA for the CDR3 is TGTGCCAGCAGCCCTGGGACACTTGGAAACACCATATATTTT.

J is TRBJ2-7 and V is TRBV2; D is unclear. The CDR3 totals 13 residues. CDR1 SNHLY and CDR2 FYNNEI come from the germline V gene. V was pared by 5 bases and J by 2 bases, with 10 bases between. The CDR3 loop reads CASSSGRAYEQYF. The CDR3 DNA reads TGTGCCAGCAGTTCTGGACGGGCCTACGAGCAGTACTTC. Filled out from reference TRBV2 and TRBJ2-7, the complete variable domain reads EPEVTQTPSHQVTQMGQEVILRCVPISNHLYFYWYRQILGQKVEFLVSFYNNEISEKSEIFDDQFSVERPDGSNFTLKIRSTKLEDSAMYFCASSSGRAYEQYFGPGTRLTVT.

A few counts support this clone. The V call is TRBV19, the J call TRBJ1-5; tentatively, D is TRBD1 (5 bases). Trimming stripped 5 bases from V and 7 bases from J, with 18 bases between. In germline, CDR1 is LNHDA, CDR2 SQIVND (reference sequence). This CDR3 contains 15 residues. For the CDR3, the DNA is TGTGCCAGTAGTCCCCTCGCAGGGTGGGGACAGCCCCAGCATTTT. Its translation is CASSPLAGWGQPQHF.